Only a few counts were recorded for the clone carrying this TCR beta chain. These data are taken from a study of metastatic and nonmetastatic thyroid tumors. Not a single patient had been given any form of treatment at any point before undergoing thyroid surgery. Using MiXCR, TCRdb reanalyzed the PCR reads. Seen here are over 65,000 clones, under 15% observed once, and the top ten hold roughly 8.2%. The CDR3 runs 13 residues. The V and J ends lost 4 bases and 8 bases, in that order; junction bases with no gene match: 7. CDR1 and CDR2 (germline): SGHRS, YFSETQ. V usage is TRBV5-1 and J usage is TRBJ1-2, with 8 bases aligning to TRBD1. Input material: tumor tissue. This clonotype was obtained from a female donor with papillary thyroid cancer or a benign thyroid nodule (not recorded which). Some clones in this sample may be carry-over from other donors' samples. CDR3 loop: CASSPGGAAGYTF. Here the CDR3 DNA reads TGCGCCAGCAGCCCAGGGGGCGCGGCGGGCTACACCTTC. Combining the CDR3 with reference TRBV5-1 and TRBJ1-2 gives the whole variable domain KAGVTQTPRYLIKTRGQQVTLSCSPISGHRSVSWYQQTPGQGLQFLFEYFSETQRNKGNFPGRFSGRQFSNSRSEMNVSTLELGDSALYLCASSPGGAAGYTFGSGTRLTVV.